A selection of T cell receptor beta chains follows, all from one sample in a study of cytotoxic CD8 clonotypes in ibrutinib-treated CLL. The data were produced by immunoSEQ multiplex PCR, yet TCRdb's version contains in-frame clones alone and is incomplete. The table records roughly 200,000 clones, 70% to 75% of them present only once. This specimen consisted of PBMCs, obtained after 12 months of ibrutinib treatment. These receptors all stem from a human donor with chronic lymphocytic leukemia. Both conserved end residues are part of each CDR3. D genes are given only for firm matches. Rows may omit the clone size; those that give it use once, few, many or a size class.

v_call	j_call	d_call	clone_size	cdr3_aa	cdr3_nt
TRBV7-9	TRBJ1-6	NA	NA	CATGPSHNSPLHF	TGTGCCACGGGACCGTCCCATAATTCACCCCTCCACTTT
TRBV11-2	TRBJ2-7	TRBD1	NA	CASSSWTGINEQYF	TGTGCCAGCAGCTCATGGACAGGGATTAACGAGCAGTACTTC
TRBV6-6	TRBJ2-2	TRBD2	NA	CASSDSGRADTGELFF	TGTGCCAGCAGCGATAGCGGGAGGGCGGACACCGGGGAGCTGTTTTTT
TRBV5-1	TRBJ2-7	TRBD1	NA	CASSQDRGEQYF	TGCGCCAGCAGCCAGGACAGGGGCGAGCAGTACTTC
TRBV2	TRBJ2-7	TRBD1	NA	CASSEEGTGNHEQYF	TGTGCCAGCAGTGAAGAGGGGACAGGGAACCACGAGCAGTACTTC
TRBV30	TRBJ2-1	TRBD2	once	CACQTSDAYNEQFF	TGTGCCTGTCAAACTAGCGACGCCTACAATGAGCAGTTCTTC
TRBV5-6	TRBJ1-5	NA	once	CASSLFQAWGNQPQHF	TGTGCCAGCAGCTTGTTCCAGGCCTGGGGCAATCAGCCCCAGCATTTT
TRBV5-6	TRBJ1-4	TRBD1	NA	CASSLVRGLFMF	TGTGCCAGCAGCTTGGTTAGGGGGCTTTTTATGTTT
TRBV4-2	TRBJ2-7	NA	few	CASSQDTRQGEQYF	TGTGCCAGCAGCCAGGATACTAGGCAGGGCGAGCAGTACTTC
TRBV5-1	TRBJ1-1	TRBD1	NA	CASSLGQGAGGAFF	TGCGCCAGCAGCTTGGGGCAGGGGGCCGGTGGGGCTTTCTTT
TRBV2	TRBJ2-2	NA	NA	CASRRENTGELFF	TGTGCCAGCAGGCGCGAGAACACCGGGGAGCTGTTTTTT
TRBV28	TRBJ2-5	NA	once	CASSFGRNQETQYF	TGTGCCAGCAGTTTCGGCAGAAACCAAGAGACCCAGTACTTC
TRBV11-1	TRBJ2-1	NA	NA	CASSLKGGLTSSYNEQFF	TGTGCCAGCAGCTTGAAGGGGGGACTAACGAGCTCCTACAATGAGCAGTTCTTC
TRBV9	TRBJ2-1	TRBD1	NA	CASSIRGAGGRDEQFF	TGTGCCAGCAGCATTAGAGGGGCAGGGGGCAGGGATGAGCAGTTCTTC
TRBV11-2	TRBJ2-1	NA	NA	CASSLDLGGRGEQFF	TGTGCCAGCAGCTTAGATCTGGGGGGGCGCGGTGAGCAGTTCTTC
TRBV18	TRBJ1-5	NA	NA	CASSRDASFRQPQHF	TGTGCCAGCTCACGGGACGCCAGTTTCAGGCAGCCCCAGCATTTT
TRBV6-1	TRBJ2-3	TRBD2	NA	CASSEGLARDTQYF	TGTGCCAGCAGTGAAGGACTAGCGAGAGATACGCAGTATTTT
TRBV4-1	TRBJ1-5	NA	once	CASSQERGGSNQPQHF	TGCGCCAGCAGCCAAGAACGCGGGGGTAGCAATCAGCCCCAGCATTTT
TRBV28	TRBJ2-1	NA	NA	CASSLPVLNEQFF	TGTGCCAGCAGTTTACCTGTACTGAATGAGCAGTTCTTC
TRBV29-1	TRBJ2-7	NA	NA	CSVEPHGTYEQYF	TGCAGCGTTGAACCCCACGGTACCTACGAGCAGTACTTC
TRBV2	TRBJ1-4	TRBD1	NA	CASSPTRDRGRRTNEKLFF	TGTGCCAGCAGCCCAACCCGGGACAGGGGGCGGCGGACTAATGAAAAACTGTTTTTT
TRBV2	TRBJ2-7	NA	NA	CASIRATSYEQYF	TGTGCCAGCATAAGGGCCACGAGCTACGAGCAGTACTTC
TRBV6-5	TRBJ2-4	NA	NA	CASSYSGGLAKNIQYF	TGTGCCAGCAGTTACTCGGGGGGGCTGGCCAAAAACATTCAGTACTTC
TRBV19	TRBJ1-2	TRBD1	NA	CASTADRVYGYTF	TGTGCCAGTACCGCCGACAGGGTCTATGGCTACACCTTC
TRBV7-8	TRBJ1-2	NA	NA	CASLLRGGLSFNYGYTF	TGTGCCAGCTTACTAAGGGGGGGGCTCTCCTTTAACTATGGCTACACCTTC
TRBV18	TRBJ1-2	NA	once	CASSPPRRRSVYGYTF	TGTGCCAGCTCACCACCTCGGAGGCGGTCCGTCTATGGCTACACCTTC
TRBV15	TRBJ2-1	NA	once	CATSRDFRGMNEQFF	TGTGCCACCAGCAGAGATTTCCGCGGGATGAATGAGCAGTTCTTC
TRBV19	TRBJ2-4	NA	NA	CASSIDWGARAKNIQYF	TGTGCCAGTAGTATAGATTGGGGGGCGAGAGCCAAAAACATTCAGTACTTC
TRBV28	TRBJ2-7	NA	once	CASSYVSYEQYF	TGTGCCAGCAGTTACGTATCCTACGAGCAGTACTTC
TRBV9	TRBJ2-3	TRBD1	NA	CASSAGGGTGTTDTQYF	TGTGCCAGCAGCGCGGGGGGTGGGACAGGGACCACAGATACGCAGTATTTT
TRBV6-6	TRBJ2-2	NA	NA	CASTFDSGGELFF	TGTGCCAGCACCTTCGACTCAGGCGGGGAGCTGTTTTTT
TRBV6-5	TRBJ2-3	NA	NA	CASSYSGLVEDTQYF	TGTGCCAGCAGTTACTCGGGTCTGGTTGAAGATACGCAGTATTTT
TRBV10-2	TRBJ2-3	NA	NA	CASSLSPRATDTQYF	TGCGCCAGCTCCTTATCCCCGCGCGCCACAGATACGCAGTATTTT
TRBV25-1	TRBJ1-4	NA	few	CASSGDLKLFF	TGTGCCAGCAGTGGAGACCTGAAACTGTTTTTT
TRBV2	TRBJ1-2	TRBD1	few	CASSEARQGTGYTF	TGTGCCAGCAGTGAAGCTCGACAGGGAACTGGCTACACCTTC
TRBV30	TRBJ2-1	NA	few	CAWKGDSYNEQFF	TGTGCCTGGAAGGGCGACTCCTACAATGAGCAGTTCTTC
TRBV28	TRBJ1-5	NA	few	CASSRGTTQPQHF	TGTGCCAGCAGCCGAGGAACGACCCAGCCCCAGCATTTT
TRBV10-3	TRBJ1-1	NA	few	CAISAVTGKQGEAFF	TGTGCCATCAGTGCAGTTACCGGGAAGCAAGGTGAAGCTTTCTTT
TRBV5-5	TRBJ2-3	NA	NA	CASSLDGDTDTQYF	TGTGCCAGCAGCTTGGACGGAGACACAGATACGCAGTATTTT
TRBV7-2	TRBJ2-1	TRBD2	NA	CASSIRLAGGPYLHNEQFF	TGTGCCAGCAGCATAAGACTAGCGGGAGGCCCTTACCTTCACAATGAGCAGTTCTTC
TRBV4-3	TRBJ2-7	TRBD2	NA	CASSQRLAGYDSYEQYF	TGCGCCAGCAGCCAACGCCTAGCGGGATACGATTCCTACGAGCAGTACTTC